These 30 T cell receptor beta chains came from one sample sequenced in a study of OX40 agonist ivuxolimab in advanced cancers. The repertoire was sequenced with immunoSEQ multiplex PCR; TCRdb's copy has only in-frame clones and lacks some. The sample records 55,000 to 75,000 clones, over 80% being singletons. This sample comprised CD4+ or CD8+ T cells sorted from blood, obtained in a trial of the OX40 agonist ivuxolimab. These TCRs come from an adult with an advanced solid tumor such as melanoma, head and neck, liver or kidney cancer.

The chain combines TRBV18 with TRBJ1-4; D is possibly TRBD1 (5 bases). The germline V gene encodes CDR1 KGHSH and CDR2 LQKENI. The germline V and J ends were trimmed by 2 bases and 6 bases, with 16 bases remaining between them. The CDR3 has 16 amino acids. CDR3 nucleotide sequence: TGTGCCAGCTCACCAATCGGTAAAGGGGTGGATGAAAAACTGTTTTTT. The encoded protein is CASSPIGKGVDEKLFF. The variable domain in full, completed from reference TRBV18 and TRBJ1-4, reads NAGVMQNPRHLVRRRGQEARLRCSPMKGHSHVYWYRQLPEEGLKFMVYLQKENIIDESGMPKERFSAEFPKEGPSILRIQQVVRGDSAAYFCASSPIGKGVDEKLFFGSGTQLSVL.

This clone came up once. The chain recombines TRBV7-9 with TRBJ2-3; 10 nucleotides match TRBD2. V lost 5 bases and J lost 0; bases outside the gene matches: 2. The length of the CDR3 is 15 residues. From germline, CDR1 is SEHNR and CDR2 FQNEAQ (reference sequence). The CDR3 DNA reads as TGTGCCAGCAGCCGGACTAGCGGTAGCACAGATACGCAGTATTTT. Translation: CASSRTSGSTDTQYF.

This chain joins TRBV2 and TRBJ1-5, with D possibly being TRBD1 (5 bases). The V gene lost 4 bases and the J gene lost 1 base, with 8 bases spanning the gap. Germline V gives CDR1 SNHLY, CDR2 FYNNEI. This CDR3 has 14 residues. The CDR3 region is CASSVGVSNQPQHF. DNA of the CDR3: TGTGCCAGCAGTGTAGGGGTAAGCAATCAGCCCCAGCATTTT.

This rearrangement joins TRBV6-1 to TRBJ1-5, with D perhaps matching TRBD1 (5 bases). The CDR3 is 19 amino acids. CDR1 is MNHNS, CDR2 SASEGT, per germline. Trimming took 1 base from V and 2 from J, leaving 21 bases between them. The CDR3 DNA is TGTGCCAGCAGTGAAGGCGGGACCGCACTAAGGGAGCGCAATCAGCCCCAGCATTTT. Translated: CASSEGGTALRERNQPQHF.

The chain carries TRBV27 and TRBJ2-2, with 7 bases lining up with TRBD2. The V segment lost 0 bases and the J segment 12 bases; nucleotides outside the gene matches: 4. The CDR3 has 13 amino acids. Germline V gene sequence: CDR1 MNHEY, CDR2 SMNVEV (reference sequence). CDR3 sequence: CASSLSREGKLFF. DNA of the CDR3: TGTGCCAGCAGTTTATCGAGGGAGGGGAAGCTGTTTTTT.

This clone was seen a single time. The genes are TRBV2 and TRBJ1-1, with 7 nucleotides matching TRBD1. V shed 5 bases and J 1 base; nucleotides not matched to a gene: 7. The germline CDR1 and CDR2 sequences are SNHLY and FYNNEI. CDR3 size: 15 residues. CDR3 nucleotide sequence: TGTGCCAGCAGTCCGTCCCGGGACAGGAACACTGAAGCTTTCTTT. Its protein product is CASSPSRDRNTEAFF.

This chain joins TRBV4-1 and TRBJ2-3, with 12 bases that match TRBD1. V was pared by 6 bases and J by 0 bases, with 1 base of the junction left unmatched. This CDR3 has 15 amino acids. The germline CDR1 and CDR2 sequences are MGHRA and YSYEKL. CDR3 DNA: TGCGCCAGCAGGGGACAGGGGGCAAGCACAGATACGCAGTATTTT. Encoded protein: CASRGQGASTDTQYF.

The V call is TRBV2, the J call TRBJ2-6; 10 bases match TRBD2. Germline lookup yields CDR1 SNHLY and CDR2 FYNNEI. The CDR3 is made up of 17 amino acids. Losses at the gene ends were 6 bases for V and 0 bases for J; bases not matched to a gene: 5. The CDR3 is CASRTSGSSSGANVLTF. The CDR3 DNA is TGTGCCAGCAGGACTAGCGGGTCCTCCTCTGGGGCCAACGTCCTGACTTTC.

The CDR3 sequence: CASRSGSMAYEQYF. The DNA of the CDR3 is TGTGCCAGCAGGAGCGGGAGTATGGCCTACGAGCAGTACTTC. This rearrangement joins TRBV6-1 to TRBJ2-7, with 8 nucleotides matching TRBD2. The ends lost 6 bases at V and 2 bases at J; junction bases unmatched: 6. CDR3 size: 14 residues. Germline values: CDR1 MNHNS, CDR2 SASEGT.

V and J are TRBV6-4 and TRBJ2-2; 9 bases match TRBD1. Germline V gives CDR1 MRHNA, CDR2 SNTAGT. V shed 6 bases and J 3 bases; nucleotides not matched to a gene: 5. The CDR3 consists of 15 residues. The CDR3 protein is CASSLRDRDTGELFF. CDR3 coding DNA: TGTGCCAGCAGCCTCCGGGACAGGGACACCGGGGAGCTGTTTTTT.

The chain couples TRBV5-5 to TRBJ2-2; 10 positions match TRBD2. The CDR3 totals 17 residues. The J segment lost 4 bases and the V segment lost 3 bases, leaving 9 bases of the junction unmatched. Germline CDR1 is SGHKS and CDR2 is YYEKEE (reference sequence). For the CDR3, the DNA is TGTGCCAGCAGCTCGCTCGCCTCTAGCGGGGGCACCGGGGAGCTGTTTTTT. It specifies CASSSLASSGGTGELFF.

The rearrangement uses TRBV5-4 and TRBJ1-2; D is possibly TRBD1 (6 bases). This CDR3 contains 15 residues. Trimming shortened V by 5 bases and J by 0 bases, and 14 bases separated the two germline ends. In germline, CDR1 is SGHNT, CDR2 YYREEE (reference sequence). CDR3 region: CASSSRQETNYGYTF. The CDR3 nucleotides are TGTGCCAGCAGTTCCCGACAGGAGACTAACTATGGCTACACCTTC.

The gene calls are TRBV5-1 and TRBJ2-2, with a tentative D call TRBD2 (6 bases). This CDR3 is 15 amino acids long. Per the germline V gene, CDR1 is SGHRS and CDR2 is YFSETQ. V dropped 4 bases and J dropped 3 bases, with 13 bases sitting between them. Here the CDR3 DNA reads TGCGCCAGCAGCCCCGGGGGTTCGGACACCGGGGAGCTGTTTTTT. Encoded protein: CASSPGGSDTGELFF. Together with reference TRBV5-1 and TRBJ2-2, the CDR3 gives the full variable domain: KAGVTQTPRYLIKTRGQQVTLSCSPISGHRSVSWYQQTPGQGLQFLFEYFSETQRNKGNFPGRFSGRQFSNSRSEMNVSTLELGDSALYLCASSPGGSDTGELFFGEGSRLTVL.

This chain uses TRBV28 with TRBJ1-3; D is unresolved. The CDR3 runs to 16 residues. Germline-derived CDR1 and CDR2 are MDHEN and SYDVKM. V gave up 4 bases and J gave up 2 bases, with 15 bases separating them. The CDR3 spells CASSSYRVVTGNTIYF. In nucleotides, the CDR3 is TGTGCCAGCAGTTCCTATAGGGTCGTAACTGGAAACACCATATATTTT.

This chain joins TRBV2 and TRBJ2-1; 13 bases are shared with TRBD2. Trimming at V came to 6 bases and at J to 9 bases, leaving 8 bases not matched to a gene. The CDR3 sequence is 15 residues long. CDR1 and CDR2 from the germline V gene are SNHLY and FYNNEI. CDR3 in DNA: TGTGCCAGCAGCATACTAGCGGGGGGGCCTGGTGAGCAGTTCTTC. It yields the protein CASSILAGGPGEQFF.

This clone has just a few counts. V gene TRBV19 combines with J gene TRBJ1-2; D call uncertain. Germline V gene lookup returns CDR1 LNHDA and CDR2 SQIVND (reference sequence). The CDR3 spans 14 residues. Trimming stripped 6 bases from V and 6 bases from J, with 17 bases between. The CDR3 DNA is TGTGCCAGTAGCCGCCTAAGGACCTCGGATGGCTACACCTTC. Translation gives CASSRLRTSDGYTF.

The chain employs TRBV27 and TRBJ2-7; 8 bases are a match to TRBD2. This CDR3 has 16 amino acids. CDR1 is MNHEY, CDR2 SMNVEV, per germline (reference sequence). Unmatched junction bases numbered 11, after V lost 5 bases and J lost 2 bases. The CDR3 loop is CASSGQLAELPYEQYF. The CDR3 bases are TGTGCCAGCAGTGGCCAACTAGCGGAATTACCCTACGAGCAGTACTTC.

This chain links TRBV7-2 with TRBJ2-1, with a tentative D call TRBD2 (5 bases). The CDR3 contains 15 residues. From germline, CDR1 is SGHTA and CDR2 FQGNSA. Deletions cut 5 bases from V and 8 bases from J, with 19 bases between. The CDR3 is CASSPSGFGPDEQFF. The CDR3 region has the DNA TGTGCCAGCAGCCCGTCGGGGTTTGGCCCTGATGAGCAGTTCTTC.

CDR3 protein: CASRETSGSGDTQYF. The CDR3 DNA follows: TGTGCCAGCAGGGAAACTAGCGGGAGCGGAGATACGCAGTATTTT. The J gene is TRBJ2-3, the V gene TRBV7-2, with 11 bases matching TRBD2. Germline V CDR1 and CDR2: SGHTA, FQGNSA. The CDR3 covers 15 residues. The ends lost 6 bases at V and 5 bases at J; junction bases unmatched: 7. The full variable domain, completed using reference TRBV7-2 and TRBJ2-3, is GAGVSQSPSNKVTEKGKDVELRCDPISGHTALYWYRQSLGQGLEFLIYFQGNSAPDKSGLPSDRFSAERTGGSVSTLTIQRTQQEDSAVYLCASRETSGSGDTQYFGPGTRLTVL.

J is TRBJ2-5 and V is TRBV5-8; 13 bases agree with TRBD2. CDR1 is SGHTS and CDR2 is YDEGEE in the germline V gene. This CDR3 has 17 residues. The V and J ends lost 3 bases and 1 base, in that order; junction bases with no gene match: 6. CDR3: CASSSGTSGGAQETQYF. CDR3 nucleotides: TGTGCCAGCAGCTCGGGAACTAGCGGGGGGGCCCAAGAGACCCAGTACTTC.

The rearrangement joins TRBV7-2 to TRBJ2-1; unclear D gene. There are 17 residues in the CDR3. V lost 5 bases, J lost 0 bases, and 17 bases lay in between. Germline CDR1 SGHTA, CDR2 FQGNSA. CDR3 loop: CASSRTVRAASYNEQFF. The CDR3 region has the DNA TGTGCCAGCAGCCGTACCGTAAGGGCGGCCTCCTACAATGAGCAGTTCTTC.

The V gene is TRBV6-1, the J gene TRBJ1-2; a possible D gene is TRBD1 (6 bases). V was shortened by 2 bases and J by 6 bases, with 13 bases between the two germline ends. The CDR3 has 14 amino acids. Germline V CDR1 and CDR2: MNHNS, SASEGT. CDR3 sequence (DNA): TGTGCCAGCAGTGAAAATCAGGGGTGGAATGGCTACACCTTC. Its translation is CASSENQGWNGYTF.

The table lists this clone with a few counts. This chain joins TRBV19 and TRBJ1-1, with TRBD1 identical over 7 bases. The CDR3 is made up of 13 amino acids. Per germline, CDR1 LNHDA and CDR2 SQIVND (reference sequence). V gave up 5 bases and J gave up 6 bases; unmatched junction bases: 6. In DNA form, the CDR3 reads TGTGCCAGTAGTGACAGGGTTTCGGCTGAAGCTTTCTTT. Translating gives CASSDRVSAEAFF.

Details on this clone: This may stem from a read error, because a much larger clone lies one nucleotide away. The rearrangement uses TRBV4-2 and TRBJ1-5; 8 positions match TRBD1. CDR3 length: 13 amino acids. Trimming at V came to 4 bases and at J to 5 bases, leaving 1 base not matched to a gene. Germline V gene data show CDR1 as LGHNA and CDR2 as YNFKEQ. The CDR3 here is CASSRQGHQPQHF. CDR3 in DNA: TGTGCCAGCAGCCGACAGGGGCATCAGCCCCAGCATTTT.

The chain links TRBV29-1 to TRBJ1-1, with 7 bases fitting TRBD1. The trim removed 1 base at V and 2 bases at J, leaving 4 bases unmatched. The germline CDR1 and CDR2 sequences are SQVTM and ANQGSEA. The CDR3 is 14 amino acids. CDR3 sequence: CSVEAGTANTEAFF. CDR3 DNA: TGCAGCGTTGAAGCCGGGACAGCCAACACTGAAGCTTTCTTT.

The chain has TRBV2 and TRBJ2-2; D might be TRBD1 (6 bases). This CDR3 contains 15 residues. Trimming shortened V by 5 bases and J by 0 bases, and 10 bases separated the two germline ends. Germline-derived CDR1 and CDR2 are SNHLY and FYNNEI. This chain's CDR3 is CASSWGHPNTGELFF. The CDR3 bases are TGTGCCAGCAGTTGGGGACATCCGAACACCGGGGAGCTGTTTTTT.

Here the CDR3 reads CASSSTDRFNNEQFF. The CDR3 nucleotides read TGCGCCAGCAGCTCGACTGACAGGTTCAACAATGAGCAGTTCTTC. The chain has TRBV5-1 and TRBJ2-1; tentatively, D is TRBD1 (6 bases). The CDR3 runs to 15 residues. The germline V and J ends were trimmed by 3 bases and 5 bases, with 15 bases remaining between them. Germline V gene sequence: CDR1 SGHRS, CDR2 YFSETQ.

The chain is built from TRBV2 and TRBJ1-1; unclear D gene. CDR1 and CDR2 from the germline V gene are SNHLY and FYNNEI. This CDR3 contains 14 residues. V lost 1 base and J 0 bases, leaving 6 bases between the germline ends. The CDR3 DNA is TGTGCCAGCAGTGAAGATGTAGTGAACACTGAAGCTTTCTTT. This sequence encodes CASSEDVVNTEAFF.

The table lists this clone with a few counts. The chain recombines TRBV7-2 with TRBJ1-1, with D hard to call. In germline, CDR1 is SGHTA, CDR2 FQGNSA. The CDR3 contains 14 residues. V lost 5 bases to trimming and J lost 3 bases, with 13 bases between them. This chain's CDR3 is CASSPAPEDTEAFF. For the CDR3, the DNA is TGTGCCAGCAGCCCCGCCCCCGAGGACACTGAAGCTTTCTTT.

The chain links TRBV5-6 to TRBJ1-3, with TRBD1 identical over 8 bases. Germline loops: CDR1 SGHDT, CDR2 YYEEEE. The CDR3 is 16 residues long. After removal of 0 bases from V and 1 base from J, the junction contained 3 bases not matched to a gene. DNA of the CDR3: TGTGCCAGCAGCTTGGTCCAGGGGGCATCTGGAAACACCATATATTTT. It encodes CASSLVQGASGNTIYF.